This T cell receptor beta chain was retrieved from a study of response to subunit inactivated influenza vaccine. TCRdb fed the RT-PCR reads into MiXCR, producing one record per CDR3 protein. The table has about 530,000 distinct CDR3 sequences, 10% to 15% seen once; the top ten hold roughly 10%. Germline assignment: CDR1 SGHTS and CDR2 YDEGEE. The CDR3 sequence is 16 residues long. Remarks on this clonotype: At one end the junction does not follow the germline gene, possibly because of a read error.

The sequencing here drew on PBMCs from blood, taken on the day of vaccination. The chain carries TRBV5-8 and TRBJ2-1; D may be TRBD1 (6 bases). The receptor's source is a man aged 45-60 years who received an inactivated influenza vaccine. CDR3 amino acids: CASGLPRRGYVDEQFF. DNA for the CDR3: TGTGCCAGCGGCTTGCCCAGAAGGGGGTATGTAGATGAGCAGTTCTTC. Drawing the rest from reference TRBV5-8 and TRBJ2-1, the complete variable domain is EAGVTQSPTHLIKTRGQQATLRCSPISGHTSVYWYQQALGLGLQFLLWYDEGEERNRGNFPPRFSGRQFPNYSSELNVNALELEDSALYLCASGLPRRGYVDEQFFGPGTRLTVL.